This entry lists 9 T cell receptor beta chains sequenced from one sample in a study of T-cell reconstitution after alpha-beta-depleted transplantation in children. During its preparation, the TCRbeta library received unique molecular identifiers. TCRdb fed the PCR reads into MiXCR, producing one record per CDR3 protein. The table has 300,000 to 400,000 distinct CDR3 sequences, approximately 12% seen once. Sequenced material: PBMCs, taken from the stem cell graft. The receptors come from a human donor who donated a stem cell graft to a child with Fanconi anemia.

The chain has TRBV3-1 and TRBJ2-7; D unclear. The length of the CDR3 is 14 residues. Between the trimmed V and J ends, which lost 5 bases and 2 bases, there was a span of 13 bases. Germline CDR1 and CDR2: LGHDT and YNNKEL (reference sequence). In nucleotides, the CDR3 is TGTGCCAGCAGCTTCTCCAGCACAGCCTACGAGCAGTACGTC. This sequence encodes CASSFSSTAYEQYV.

The chain joins TRBV12-3 or TRBV12-4 to TRBJ1-1; D is undetermined. With 5 bases removed from V and 6 bases from J, the gap between germline ends came to 16 bases. The CDR3 extends over 14 amino acids. The CDR3 loop is CASSPLAERPEAFF. Written as DNA, the CDR3 is TGTGCCAGCAGTCCTCTAGCAGAACGGCCTGAAGCTTTCTTT.

V and J are TRBV11-2 and TRBJ2-3; D is uncertain. With 5 bases removed from V and 2 bases from J, the gap between germline ends came to 14 bases. Per the germline V gene, CDR1 is SGHAT and CDR2 is FQNNGV. This CDR3 region has 15 residues. CDR3 residues: CASSIRTSTTDTQYF. CDR3 nucleotides: TGTGCCAGCAGCATCCGTACAAGCACCACAGATACGCAGTATTTT.

This clonotype was observed many times. The chain links TRBV20-1 to TRBJ2-1; the match to TRBD2 covers 11 bases. V shed 6 bases and J 4 bases; nucleotides not matched to a gene: 5. Per the germline V gene, CDR1 is DFQATT and CDR2 is SNEGSKA (reference sequence). The CDR3 spans 14 residues. DNA for the CDR3: TGCAGTGCAGCTGGACTAGCGGGTTACAATGAGCAGTTCTTC. As protein: CSAAGLAGYNEQFF.

This clonotype was detected only a few times. The rearrangement links TRBV19 to TRBJ2-7; no reliable D call. Germline V gene lookup returns CDR1 LNHDA and CDR2 SQIVND (reference sequence). The length of the CDR3 is 14 residues. V was pared by 1 base and J by 0 bases, with 7 bases between. The CDR3 here is CASSIGQASYEQYF. The CDR3 coding sequence is TGTGCCAGTAGTATAGGGCAGGCCTCCTACGAGCAGTACTTC. The variable domain in full, completed from reference TRBV19 and TRBJ2-7, reads DGGITQSPKYLFRKEGQNVTLSCEQNLNHDAMYWYRQDPGQGLRLIYYSQIVNDFQKGDIAEGYSVSREKKESFPLTVTSAQKNPTAFYLCASSIGQASYEQYFGPGTRLTVT.

In its sample, this clonotype was seen many times. The chain is built from TRBV6-4 and TRBJ1-5; a weak D match, TRBD1 (5 bases). V was trimmed by 4 bases and J by 1 base, leaving 11 bases between them. Germline lookup yields CDR1 MRHNA and CDR2 SNTAGT. There are 15 residues in the CDR3. The CDR3 coding sequence is TGTGCCAGCAGTGCGGGACCGGAAAGCAATCAGCCCCAGCATTTT. Encoded protein: CASSAGPESNQPQHF.

This clonotype has more than one count but fewer than ten. The chain is built from TRBV20-1 and TRBJ2-3; the D gene is possibly TRBD2 (6 bases). The CDR3 contains 13 residues. The V gene's germline CDR1 is DFQATT and CDR2 SNEGSKA (reference sequence). V lost 5 bases and J lost 1, with 10 bases in between. CDR3 region: CSAGTSGTDTQYF. The CDR3 DNA follows: TGCAGTGCTGGGACTTCTGGCACAGATACGCAGTATTTT.

The sample holds a few counts of this clonotype. The chain has TRBV14 and TRBJ1-6, with 9 nucleotides matching TRBD1. Per the germline V gene, CDR1 is SGHDN and CDR2 is FVKESK. The CDR3 consists of 15 residues. V dropped 4 bases and J dropped 11; count of bases not matched to a gene: 9. CDR3 protein: CASSRTGTGTAPLHF. Here the CDR3 DNA reads TGTGCCAGCAGCCGGACTGGGACAGGGACGGCACCCCTCCACTTT.

In this sample, this clonotype turned up a few times. V and J are TRBV12-3 or TRBV12-4 and TRBJ1-3, with D unresolved. The CDR3 is 14 amino acids. Trimming shortened V by 2 bases and J by 0 bases, and 5 bases separated the two germline ends. CDR3 loop: CASSLRVSGNTIYF. The CDR3 DNA reads TGTGCCAGCAGTTTACGGGTCTCTGGAAACACCATATATTTT.